These T cell receptor beta chains were read from a single sample in a study of glioma-infiltrating T cells. TCRdb re-called the multiplex PCR reads through MiXCR, storing one row per CDR3 protein. Of under 200,000 distinct CDR3 sequences listed, around 40% were seen once; the top ten hold 5% to 5.5%. The sample was glioma tissue, nonneoplastic brain tissue, or PBMCs (not recorded which). These receptors all stem from a human donor with low-grade glioma or glioblastoma, undergoing nonglioma brain surgery, or in good health (not recorded which). Each CDR3 is given with its conserved first and last residue. A D gene is named only where the DNA matches it firmly. Expanded clones are given a class, and other clones once, few, many or no size at all.

size: -; J: TRBJ2-5; V: TRBV6-1; D: TRBD2; DNA: TGTGCCAGCAGTGAAGAGGTGGCGGGAGCTCCCGTCATTAGCACAGAGACCCAGTACTTC; CDR3: CASSEEVAGAPVISTETQYF
size: many; J: TRBJ1-1; V: TRBV2; D: -; DNA: TGTGCCAGCAGTTTGGGACAAATGAACACTGAAGCTTTCTTT; CDR3: CASSLGQMNTEAFF
size: -; J: TRBJ2-7; V: TRBV18; D: TRBD1; DNA: TGTGCCAGCTCACCGGACAGGGGGCCTTCCTACGAGCAGTACTTC; CDR3: CASSPDRGPSYEQYF
size: -; J: TRBJ2-4; V: TRBV19; D: TRBD1; DNA: TGTGCCAGTATTATCGGGACAGGGGTTAACATTCAGTACTTC; CDR3: CASIIGTGVNIQYF
size: -; J: TRBJ1-1; V: TRBV2; D: TRBD1; DNA: TGTGCCAGCAGTGTAGGACAGGTGAAGACTGAAGCTTTCTTT; CDR3: CASSVGQVKTEAFF
size: -; J: TRBJ2-5; V: TRBV20-1; D: -; DNA: TGCAGCGTTGGTTCCGGGGAGACCCAGTACTTC; CDR3: CSVGSGETQYF
size: -; J: TRBJ2-1; V: TRBV12-3/TRBV12-4; D: -; DNA: TGTGCCAGCACTCCCTTTGGGGCCCCAGGTATCTTC; CDR3: CASTPFGAPGIF
size: -; J: TRBJ2-5; V: TRBV20-1; D: -; DNA: TGCAGTGCTGATCAGGGATCAGAGACCCGGTACTTC; CDR3: CSADQGSETRYF
size: many; J: TRBJ2-7; V: TRBV7-2; D: TRBD2; DNA: TGTGCCAGCAGCTTAATTGGCGGGAGTGGGGCCTACGAGCAGTACTTC; CDR3: CASSLIGGSGAYEQYF
size: -; J: TRBJ1-5; V: TRBV28; D: -; DNA: TGTGCCAGCAGTCGGCATGGTCTTAGTCAGCCCCAGCATTTT; CDR3: CASSRHGLSQPQHF
size: -; J: TRBJ2-1; V: TRBV4-1; D: -; DNA: TGCGCCAGCAGCCAAGACTACAATGAGCAGTTCTTC; CDR3: CASSQDYNEQFF
size: -; J: TRBJ1-4; V: TRBV19; D: -; DNA: TGTGCCAGTAGTGCCGGGACATCAACTAATGAAAAACTGTTTTTT; CDR3: CASSAGTSTNEKLFF
size: few; J: TRBJ2-7; V: TRBV7-9; D: -; DNA: TGTGCCAGCAGCTTACTCGTTTCGAACGAGCAGTACTTC; CDR3: CASSLLVSNEQYF
size: -; J: TRBJ2-3; V: TRBV4-2; D: TRBD2; DNA: TGTGCCAGCAGCCAACGCCGTACTAGCGGGAGAACAGATACGCAGTATTTT; CDR3: CASSQRRTSGRTDTQYF
size: few; J: TRBJ2-7; V: TRBV4-1; D: TRBD2; DNA: TGCGCCAGCAGCCACCTCCAGCTAGCGGGAGGCTACGAGCAGTACTTC; CDR3: CASSHLQLAGGYEQYF
size: -; J: TRBJ2-1; V: TRBV5-1; D: -; DNA: TGCGCCAGCAGCTTGTCCCTCGGGGACAATGAGCAGTTCTTC; CDR3: CASSLSLGDNEQFF